The sequence of this TCR beta chain was determined in a study of blood T cell repertoires in COVID-19. Across the whole study: Samples came from the United States, Italy and Spain, spanning acute and convalescent COVID-19. PBMCs, B-cell-depleted T cells, or T cells provided the cDNA or gDNA that made up the material.

Seattle's cohort entered during active infection and was followed longitudinally. Per the original methods: Estimates of nucleated cell counts were drawn from the amplification of reference gene primers. Produced via immunoSEQ multiplex PCR; TCRdb's table is partial and in-frame only. V and J calls plus clone size are reproduced from that table; the DNA served to infer D and trimming. The sample has some 400,000 clones, around 87% seen once. The germline CDR1 and CDR2 sequences are MNHEY and SVGEGT. The V end was cut by 1 base, the J end by 6 bases, with 16 bases between. CDR3 size: 16 residues. The chain links TRBV6-2 or TRBV6-3 to TRBJ1-5, with a possible D match to TRBD1 (5 bases). The TCR comes from a woman younger than 45 with COVID-19, enrolled during active disease. Sequences were obtained from peripheral blood. CDR3 amino acids: CASSYLGLGVGQPQHF. CDR3 in DNA: TGTGCCAGCAGTTACTTGGGGCTGGGCGTGGGTCAGCCCCAGCATTTT.